The clone carrying this TCR beta chain occurred a few times. What it binds is not known. TRB rearrangements spanning V, D and J were amplified using mixed TRB-A/B primers. Each CDR3 protein gets one entry after TCRdb re-called the multiplex PCR reads with MiXCR. The table lists roughly 7,000 distinct CDR3 sequences, 35% to 45% of them singletons. This CDR3 contains 13 residues. Germline-derived CDR1 and CDR2 are LNHDA and SQIVND (reference sequence). Deletions cut 7 bases from V and 3 bases from J, with 10 bases between. Amplification of TCR beta used genomic DNA extracted from peripheral blood. This sample stems from a study of T cell repertoires in aging, cancer and after chemotherapy. As for the study in general: Healthy donor repertoires were recorded over several months to years and showed clear clonal overlap. Overall study results and limits: Rebound thymic output was suggested by rising median generation probability during chemotherapy in each cancer cohort. In cancer patients, declining TCR diversity with age involved lost richness and lost evenness.

This clonotype was sampled from a human donor in good health. Source material: blood. The V gene is TRBV19, the J gene TRBJ1-5; unclear D gene. CDR3 in amino acids: CASMAQFNQPQHF. The CDR3 nucleotides read TGTGCCAGTATGGCGCAGTTCAATCAGCCCCAGCATTTT.